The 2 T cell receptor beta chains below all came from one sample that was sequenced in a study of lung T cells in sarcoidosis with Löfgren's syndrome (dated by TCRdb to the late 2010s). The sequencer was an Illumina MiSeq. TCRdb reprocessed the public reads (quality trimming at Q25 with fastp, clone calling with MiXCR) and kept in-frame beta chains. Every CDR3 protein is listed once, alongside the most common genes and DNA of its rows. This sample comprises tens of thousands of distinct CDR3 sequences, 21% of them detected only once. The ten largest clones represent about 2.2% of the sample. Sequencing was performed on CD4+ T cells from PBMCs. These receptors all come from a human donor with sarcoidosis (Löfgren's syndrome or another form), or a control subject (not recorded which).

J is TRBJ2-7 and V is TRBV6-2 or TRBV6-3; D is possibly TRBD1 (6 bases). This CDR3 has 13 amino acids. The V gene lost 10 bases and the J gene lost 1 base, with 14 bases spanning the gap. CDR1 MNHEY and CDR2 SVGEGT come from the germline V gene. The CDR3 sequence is CANRDTPSYEQYF. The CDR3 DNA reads TGTGCCAACAGGGATACACCTTCCTACGAGCAGTACTTC.

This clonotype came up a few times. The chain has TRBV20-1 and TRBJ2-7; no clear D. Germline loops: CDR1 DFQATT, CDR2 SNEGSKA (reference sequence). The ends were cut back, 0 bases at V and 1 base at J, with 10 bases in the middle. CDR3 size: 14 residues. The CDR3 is CSARDSGRSYEQYV. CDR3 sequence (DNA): TGCAGTGCTAGAGACTCTGGACGGTCCTACGAGCAGTACGTC.